This T cell receptor (beta chain) was obtained from a study of blood T cell repertoires in COVID-19. Study at large: Italy, Spain and the United States were the sources of the convalescent and acute COVID-19 samples. T cells, B-cell-depleted T cells, or PBMCs supplied cDNA or gDNA.

The protocol was immunoSEQ multiplex PCR, while the TCRdb copy is restricted to in-frame clones and leaves out a portion. The sample consists of 200,000 to 250,000 clones, 85% to 90% of them appearing once. Patients at the Seattle site were enrolled during active infection and followed longitudinally. V lost 0 bases, J lost 7 bases, and 15 bases lay in between. Germline-derived CDR1 and CDR2 are SGHTA and FQGNSA. The CDR3 sequence is 15 residues long. The sample was peripheral blood. The clonotype comes from a man younger than 40 with COVID-19, enrolled during active disease. V and J are TRBV7-2 and TRBJ2-5; weak D call: TRBD2 (5 bases). DNA for the CDR3: TGTGCCAGCAGCTTAGCGCATCTAGCTGGTGGGACCCAGTACTTC. Translated, it gives CASSLAHLAGGTQYF.